This T cell receptor beta chain was sequenced in a study of blood T cell repertoires in COVID-19 (TCRdb year 2020). Background on the whole study: Collaborator samples came from the United States, Italy and Spain and covered acute and convalescent phases of COVID-19. The material from the prospective study consisted of cDNA or gDNA derived from T cells, B-cell-depleted T cells, or PBMCs. Deeply sampled blood TCRbeta repertoires from subjects exposed to, actively infected with, or recovered from COVID-19 were included in the dataset. A freely available public database, intended as a resource for researchers studying the immune response to SARS-CoV-2, is where the repertoires were released. The samples were drawn from the first 160 participants of the ongoing ImmuneRACE study and from roughly 1,300 subjects provided by 6 global collaborators. The sample metadata nearly always contained a de-identified subject ID, COVID-19 status, age in years and sex. Where available, HLA class I and class II types were obtained from metadata supplied by the sample provider rather than from assay-based typing. General study outcomes and caveats: The amount of clinical and demographic metadata varied by source and participant and was provided uncurated.

Whole blood was collected in K2EDTA tubes by collaborating institutions according to the institutions' own protocols. Collaborator samples were shipped for TCRbeta analysis as frozen whole blood, isolated PBMCs, or DNA extracted from either sample type. The immunoSEQ Assay, a bias-controlled multiplex PCR, was used to amplify TCRbeta CDR3 regions from genomic DNA. The source study handled its data this way. The number of nucleated cells in each sample was estimated by amplification of reference gene primers within the assay. To quantify the absolute abundance of each unique TCRbeta CDR3 rearrangement, sequence reads were collapsed and filtered. For each sample, productive Simpson clonality was calculated as the square root of Simpson's diversity index across productive rearrangements. The clones in this table, taken by TCRdb from immuneACCESS, are in-frame only. Not every clone is retained; where verified, under half of the shortfall comes from an unresolved V gene, and the cause of the rest is unknown. The V and J calls and clone size were taken over from that table, and D and trimming were inferred from the DNA. In all, the sample holds about 250,000 clones, and around 90% of those were seen once. The ten largest make up 1.2% to 1.5% of the sample.

About this clone: Its antigen is not yet known. No clone much larger than this one lies a single base away; base qualities are absent.

CDR1 and CDR2, looked up from the germline V gene, are MNHEY and SVGEGT. Trimming takes 5 bases from V and 1 base from J, and the germline ends sit 8 bases apart. From cysteine to phenylalanine, the CDR3 is 13 amino acids long. Only CDR3 DNA is held: 39 bases, read in frame from base 1. This sequence was found in a man of 80 years or more with acute or convalescent COVID-19. The rearrangement combines TRBV6-2 or TRBV6-3 with TRBJ2-5, with an unclear D gene assignment. Sequencing was done on a sample of peripheral blood. The base sequence is TGTGCCAGCAGTCTAACAGTCCAAGAGACCCAGTACTTC. This codes for CASSLTVQETQYF.